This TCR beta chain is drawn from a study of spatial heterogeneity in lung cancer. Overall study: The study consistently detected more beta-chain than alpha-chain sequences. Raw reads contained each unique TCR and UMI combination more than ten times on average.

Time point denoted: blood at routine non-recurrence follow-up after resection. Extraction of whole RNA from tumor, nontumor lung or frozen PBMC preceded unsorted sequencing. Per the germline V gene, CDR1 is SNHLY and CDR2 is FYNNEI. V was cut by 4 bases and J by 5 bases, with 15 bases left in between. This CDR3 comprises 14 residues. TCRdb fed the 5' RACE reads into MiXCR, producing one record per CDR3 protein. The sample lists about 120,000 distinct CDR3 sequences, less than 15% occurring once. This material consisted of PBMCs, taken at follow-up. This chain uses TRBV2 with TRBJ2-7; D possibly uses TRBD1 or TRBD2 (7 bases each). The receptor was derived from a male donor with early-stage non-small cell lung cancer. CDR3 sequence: CASSVRGGGDEQYF. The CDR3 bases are TGTGCCAGCAGTGTTCGGGGAGGGGGCGACGAGCAGTACTTC. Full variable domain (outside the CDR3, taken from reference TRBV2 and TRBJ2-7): EPEVTQTPSHQVTQMGQEVILRCVPISNHLYFYWYRQILGQKVEFLVSFYNNEISEKSEIFDDQFSVERPDGSNFTLKIRSTKLEDSAMYFCASSVRGGGDEQYFGPGTRLTVT.